The 4 T cell receptor beta chains presented below share a single source sample, sequenced in a study of sequential checkpoint blockade in melanoma (dated by TCRdb to between 2017 and 2020). The intended sense of this specimen's treatment or condition label: randomized to nivolumab then ipilimumab (arm A) or the reverse (arm B). The method was the immunoSEQ multiplex PCR assay. The table was pulled from immuneACCESS by TCRdb, which kept in-frame rearrangements only. Such tables lose some clones; where checked, under half of the loss comes from unresolved V genes, and the rest has no known cause. Across this sample there are around 11,000 clones, with roughly 52% seen only once. Together, the top ten hold around 15% of the sample. This specimen consisted of CD8+ T cells sorted from blood (inferred from file names), obtained from a patient given nivolumab and ipilimumab in sequence. The receptor set was obtained from a human donor with melanoma.

In this sample, this clone turned up a few times. DNA of the CDR3: TGTGCCAGCAGAGGACAGAATGGAGGCTACACCTTC. As protein: CASRGQNGGYTF. V is TRBV6-5 and J is TRBJ1-2, with TRBD1 as a possible D gene (6 bases). This CDR3 comprises 12 residues. V was trimmed by 6 bases and J by 8 bases, leaving 13 bases between them. Germline CDR1 MNHEY, CDR2 SVGAGI.

The V call is TRBV27, the J call TRBJ2-3; the match to TRBD2 covers 12 bases. The CDR3 loop spans 16 amino acids. Germline lookup yields CDR1 MNHEY and CDR2 SMNVEV (reference sequence). With 5 bases clipped from V and 0 bases from J, the junction kept 3 bases outside the gene matches. This chain's CDR3 is CASSPGTSGSTDTQYF. The CDR3 DNA sequence: TGTGCCAGCAGTCCCGGGACTAGCGGGAGCACAGATACGCAGTATTTT.

The table lists this clone with a few counts. The chain is built from TRBV7-8 and TRBJ1-5; perhaps TRBD1 as D (5 bases). Trimming removed 5 bases from V and 7 bases from J, with 15 bases in between. Germline V gene sequence: CDR1 SGHVS, CDR2 FQNEAQ. The CDR3 spans 14 residues. This CDR3 is CASSLDSLKQPQHF. The CDR3 nucleotides read TGTGCCAGCAGCCTCGACAGTTTAAAGCAGCCCCAGCATTTT.

A remark on this clone: Other DNA variants within this sample encode the same CDR3. The rearrangement uses TRBV5-1 and TRBJ2-7; possibly TRBD1 for D (6 bases). The CDR3 has 14 amino acids. The V end was cut by 3 bases, the J end by 2 bases, with 12 bases between. Germline V gene data show CDR1 as SGHRS and CDR2 as YFSETQ. This chain's CDR3 is CASSSGTLTYEQYF. As DNA, the CDR3 is TGCGCCAGCAGCTCCGGGACACTCACCTACGAGCAGTACTTC.